The 27 T cell receptor beta chains reported below all come from one sample, sequenced in a study of Ad26.COV2.S vaccination and SARS-CoV-2 variants. Treatment defined: over 15 received Ad26.COV2.S at low or high dose, single or two shots; several received placebo; per-sample allocation not given. On day 63 after the first injection, vaccine and placebo recipients gave samples. Here immunoSEQ multiplex PCR was the method, and the copy in TCRdb shows in-frame clones only, minus some. The sample consists of some 450,000 clones, roughly 87% of them appearing once. Sequencing was performed on peripheral blood, taken in a trial of Ad26.COV2.S vaccine versus placebo. Receptor source: a person aged 18-65 years who received the Ad26.COV2.S COVID-19 vaccine or a placebo.

The chain is built from TRBV28 and TRBJ1-2, with D tentatively TRBD1 (5 bases). V lost 5 bases and J lost 6, with 7 bases in between. CDR1 MDHEN and CDR2 SYDVKM come from the germline V gene. The CDR3 has 11 amino acids. This CDR3 reads CASSARDGYTF. In DNA form, the CDR3 reads TGTGCCAGCAGTGCCAGGGATGGCTACACCTTC.

This chain uses TRBV6-2 or TRBV6-3 with TRBJ1-6, with TRBD1 matching over 9 bases. V dropped 5 bases and J dropped 6; count of bases not matched to a gene: 8. CDR1 MNHEY and CDR2 SVGEGT come from the germline V gene. There are 16 residues in the CDR3. The CDR3 DNA sequence: TGTGCCAGCAGTCCCCGCCGGGGACAGGGTAATTCACCCCTCCACTTT. Translating it yields CASSPRRGQGNSPLHF.

This clone was counted between two and nine times. This rearrangement joins TRBV9 to TRBJ2-2; 10 bases match TRBD2. Trimming took 3 bases from V and 2 from J; bases not matched to a gene: 4. Per germline, CDR1 SGDLS and CDR2 YYNGEE. The CDR3 consists of 16 residues. CDR3 sequence (DNA): TGTGCCAGCAGCGAATGGACTAGCGGAAACACCGGGGAGCTGTTTTTT. Translating gives CASSEWTSGNTGELFF.

This chain joins TRBV5-4 and TRBJ1-1; 7 bases map to TRBD1. Looked up from germline, CDR1 is SGHNT and CDR2 is YYREEE (reference sequence). The CDR3 length is 14 residues. The J segment lost 4 bases and the V segment lost 4 bases, leaving 7 bases of the junction unmatched. The CDR3 DNA sequence: TGTGCCAGCAGCCGCGGACAGGAAGGCACTGAAGCTTTCTTT. Protein: CASSRGQEGTEAFF.

The chain is built from TRBV10-3 and TRBJ1-1; unclear D gene. Germline V lookup: CDR1 ENHRY, CDR2 SYGVKD. The germline V and J ends were trimmed by 3 bases and 5 bases, with 13 bases remaining between them. The CDR3 is made up of 14 amino acids. CDR3 in amino acids: CAISDPGRPTEAFF. The CDR3 DNA sequence: TGTGCCATCAGTGACCCGGGGAGGCCTACTGAAGCTTTCTTT.

This clone was observed a few times. This sequence joins TRBV5-1 and TRBJ2-2, with TRBD1 identical over 7 bases. Germline V gene sequence: CDR1 SGHRS, CDR2 YFSETQ. The length of the CDR3 is 15 residues. The trim removed 0 bases at V and 3 bases at J, leaving 2 bases unmatched. CDR3 protein: CASSLDQGDTGELFF. The CDR3 region has the DNA TGCGCCAGCAGCTTGGACCAGGGGGACACCGGGGAGCTGTTTTTT.

This clone was picked up a small number of times. The rearrangement joins TRBV30 to TRBJ1-5; 7 bases fit TRBD1. V lost 2 bases to trimming and J lost 4 bases; unmatched junction nucleotides: 8. CDR1 is GTSNPN, CDR2 SVGIG, per germline (reference sequence). This CDR3 contains 15 residues. In DNA form, the CDR3 reads TGTGCCTGGAGTCGATCGGGACAGCCAAATCAGCCCCAGCATTTT. It specifies CAWSRSGQPNQPQHF.

V usage is TRBV9 and J usage is TRBJ2-3, with 10 nucleotides matching TRBD2. Trimming took 4 bases from V and 1 from J; bases not matched to a gene: 6. The CDR3 runs 16 residues. The germline V gene has CDR1 SGDLS and CDR2 YYNGEE. The CDR3 DNA sequence: TGTGCCAGCAGCCCTAGCGGGAGAGGAGGCACAGATACGCAGTATTTT. This sequence encodes CASSPSGRGGTDTQYF.

The chain employs TRBV27 and TRBJ1-6, with TRBD1 as a possible D gene (6 bases). Germline V lookup: CDR1 MNHEY, CDR2 SMNVEV (reference sequence). The V gene lost 5 bases and the J gene lost 8 bases, with 16 bases spanning the gap. This CDR3 has 15 residues. The CDR3 nucleotides are TGTGCCAGCAGTCCCGGGACATACAATCATTCACCCCTCCACTTT. Its translation is CASSPGTYNHSPLHF.

J is TRBJ2-7 and V is TRBV13; D is undetermined. There are 11 residues in the CDR3. The germline CDR1 and CDR2 sequences are PRHDT and FYEKMQ (reference sequence). Trimming removed 5 bases from V and 3 bases from J, with 5 bases in between. CDR3 protein: CASSPGYEQYF. Here the CDR3 DNA reads TGTGCCAGCAGCCCGGGCTACGAGCAGTACTTC.

The V gene is TRBV2, the J gene TRBJ2-7; maybe TRBD1 (5 bases). In germline, CDR1 is SNHLY, CDR2 FYNNEI. V gave up 8 bases and J gave up 3 bases, with 14 bases separating them. There are 13 residues in the CDR3. For the CDR3, the DNA is TGTGCCAGCGACAGCAACGGATTCTACGAGCAGTACTTC. Its translation is CASDSNGFYEQYF.

V and J are TRBV5-5 and TRBJ2-7; D is undetermined. CDR1 is SGHKS and CDR2 is YYEKEE in the germline V gene (reference sequence). The CDR3 is made up of 13 amino acids. Deletions cut 0 bases from V and 4 bases from J, with 8 bases between. In DNA form, the CDR3 reads TGTGCCAGCAGCTTGGCCGAGGTTTACGAGCAGTACTTC. This codes for CASSLAEVYEQYF.

The chain couples TRBV4-1 to TRBJ2-7, with D possibly matching TRBD1 (7 bases). Germline-derived CDR1 and CDR2 are MGHRA and YSYEKL. This CDR3 contains 13 residues. V was cut by 6 bases and J by 5 bases, with 14 bases left in between. Here the CDR3 reads CASSGGGGHEQYF. In DNA, the CDR3 is TGCGCCAGCAGTGGAGGGGGCGGGCACGAGCAGTACTTC.

The rearrangement joins TRBV7-2 to TRBJ2-1; possibly TRBD2 for D (5 bases). The CDR3 is 17 residues long. Germline CDR1 SGHTA, CDR2 FQGNSA. V was cut by 1 base and J by 2 bases, with 15 bases left in between. The CDR3 region is CASSLGRPAGPYNEQFF. The CDR3 DNA sequence: TGTGCCAGCAGCTTAGGCCGGCCGGCGGGCCCCTACAATGAGCAGTTCTTC.

V usage is TRBV5-6 and J usage is TRBJ1-1, with 7 nucleotides matching TRBD1. CDR3 length: 14 residues. Germline V gene lookup returns CDR1 SGHDT and CDR2 YYEEEE. With 4 bases clipped from V and 3 bases from J, the junction kept 6 bases outside the gene matches. CDR3 sequence reads: CASSPTGRHTEAFF. CDR3 coding DNA: TGTGCCAGCAGCCCGACAGGGAGGCACACTGAAGCTTTCTTT.

There are a few counts of this clone. Other nucleotide sequences in the sample specify the same CDR3. The chain combines TRBV9 with TRBJ2-7; TRBD2 matches 10 bases. Germline-derived CDR1 and CDR2 are SGDLS and YYNGEE. The CDR3 has 14 residues. With 3 bases clipped from V and 2 bases from J, the junction kept 2 bases outside the gene matches. The CDR3 region has the DNA TGTGCCAGCAGCGCTAGCGGGGGTCCCTACGAGCAGTACTTC. Protein product: CASSASGGPYEQYF.

V is TRBV6-4 and J is TRBJ2-7; TRBD1 aligns across 9 bases. V was pared by 2 bases and J by 0 bases, with 8 bases of the junction left unmatched. Germline-derived CDR1 and CDR2 are MRHNA and SNTAGT. This CDR3 contains 17 residues. CDR3 loop: CASSDTGGITPSYEQYF. CDR3 bases: TGTGCCAGCAGTGACACAGGGGGCATAACCCCCTCCTACGAGCAGTACTTC.

This clone has a handful of counts. CDR3 sequence: CASSSARGLYSEQFF. CDR3 DNA: TGTGCCAGCAGTTCCGCCCGGGGACTATATAGTGAGCAGTTCTTC. The chain uses TRBV6-5 and TRBJ2-1; 7 nucleotides line up with TRBD2. The CDR3 extends over 15 amino acids. V shed 4 bases, J shed 9 bases, and the junction held 12 bases outside the gene matches. CDR1 is MNHEY, CDR2 SVGAGI, per germline.

V and J are TRBV4-2 and TRBJ1-2; TRBD1 is a possible D gene (6 bases). This CDR3 has 15 residues. In germline, CDR1 is LGHNA, CDR2 YNFKEQ. V was cut by 0 bases and J by 1 base, with 9 bases left in between. The CDR3 DNA is TGTGCCAGCAGCCAAGAGGGGGCAGTTAACTATGGCTACACCTTC. This sequence encodes CASSQEGAVNYGYTF.

The V call is TRBV5-6, the J call TRBJ2-7; D remains unclear. In germline, CDR1 is SGHDT, CDR2 YYEEEE. CDR3 length: 12 amino acids. The V end lost 2 bases, the J end lost 6 bases, and 9 bases lay between the germline ends. In nucleotides, the CDR3 is TGTGCCAGCAGCTTCGCCGCCGGCGAGCAGTACTTC. Protein: CASSFAAGEQYF.

The CDR3 coding sequence is TGTGCCAGCAGCTTAGGGGACAGCTATGGCTACACCTTC. This translates into CASSLGDSYGYTF. This sequence joins TRBV7-2 and TRBJ1-2; 7 nucleotides align to TRBD1. Germline CDR1 SGHTA, CDR2 FQGNSA. V shed 1 base and J 4 bases; nucleotides not matched to a gene: 0. The CDR3 is 13 residues long.

The rearrangement links TRBV5-8 to TRBJ2-2; 10 bases fit TRBD2. J lost 5 bases, V lost 2 bases, and 3 bases had no gene match. The CDR3 has 15 residues. From germline, CDR1 is SGHTS and CDR2 YDEGEE. CDR3 DNA sequence: TGTGCCAGCAGCTTACTAGCGGGAAAAACCGGGGAGCTGTTTTTT. Its translation is CASSLLAGKTGELFF.

The chain uses TRBV27 and TRBJ2-3, with 9 nucleotides matching TRBD2. CDR1 and CDR2 from the germline V gene are MNHEY and SMNVEV (reference sequence). V lost 6 bases, J lost 4 bases, and 2 bases stayed unmatched. This CDR3 comprises 13 residues. This chain's CDR3 is CASSAGGPDTQYF. The CDR3 nucleotides are TGTGCCAGCAGCGCGGGAGGGCCAGATACGCAGTATTTT.

This clone appeared once. Written as DNA, the CDR3 is TGTGCCAGCAGTTTAGGTTTTAGCCCCCCCTACGAGCAGTACTTC. Translated, it gives CASSLGFSPPYEQYF. V gene TRBV27 combines with J gene TRBJ2-7; D remains unclear. The CDR3 has 15 residues. V was pared by 2 bases and J by 2 bases, with 13 bases between. Looked up from germline, CDR1 is MNHEY and CDR2 is SMNVEV (reference sequence).

J is TRBJ2-7 and V is TRBV4-1; the D gene is possibly TRBD1 (5 bases). Germline loops: CDR1 MGHRA, CDR2 YSYEKL. Trimming pared 2 bases from V and 1 base from J, leaving 9 bases between. This CDR3 comprises 14 residues. The CDR3 loop is CASSQSSGSYEQYF. The CDR3, as DNA: TGCGCCAGCAGCCAAAGTTCAGGGTCCTACGAGCAGTACTTC.

This clone has only one observation. The chain is built from TRBV19 and TRBJ2-1, with D possibly matching TRBD1 (5 bases). V was trimmed by 3 bases and J by 0 bases, leaving 15 bases between them. The CDR3 is made up of 17 amino acids. Germline lookup yields CDR1 LNHDA and CDR2 SQIVND (reference sequence). CDR3: CASSIGTGKSSYNEQFF. In DNA, the CDR3 is TGTGCCAGTAGTATTGGAACAGGCAAAAGCTCCTACAATGAGCAGTTCTTC. The entire variable domain, with the rest obtained from reference TRBV19 and TRBJ2-1, is as follows: DGGITQSPKYLFRKEGQNVTLSCEQNLNHDAMYWYRQDPGQGLRLIYYSQIVNDFQKGDIAEGYSVSREKKESFPLTVTSAQKNPTAFYLCASSIGTGKSSYNEQFFGPGTRLTVL.

The chain links TRBV3-1 (or the pseudogene TRBV3-2) to TRBJ1-1; the D is unclear. The germline V gene encodes CDR1 LGHDT and CDR2 YNNKEL (reference sequence). The CDR3 has 12 residues. V dropped 5 bases and J dropped 1 base, with 5 bases sitting between them. The CDR3 region is CASSSKNTEAFF. Here the CDR3 DNA reads TGTGCCAGCAGCTCGAAGAACACTGAAGCTTTCTTT.